The 25 T cell receptor beta chains listed next were all sequenced from one sample in a study of blood T cell repertoires in COVID-19. Sequencing used immunoSEQ multiplex PCR; TCRdb keeps in-frame clones, though not all of them. This sample has 180,000 or so clones, with 81% found just once. The sequenced sample consisted of peripheral blood. These receptors were collected from a woman between 40 and 55 years old with COVID-19, enrolled during active disease.

V and J are TRBV11-2 and TRBJ2-1; 14 bases agree with TRBD2. The junction had 6 bases not matched to a gene; V was cut back by 4 bases and J by 7 bases. CDR3 length equals 16 residues. Germline CDR1 SGHAT, CDR2 FQNNGV. CDR3 sequence reads: CASSSTSGRAGNEQFF. The CDR3 DNA sequence: TGTGCCAGCAGCTCGACTAGCGGGAGGGCGGGTAATGAGCAGTTCTTC. Using reference TRBV11-2 and TRBJ2-1 for the parts outside the CDR3, the full variable domain is EAGVAQSPRYKIIEKRQSVAFWCNPISGHATLYWYQQILGQGPKLLIQFQNNGVVDDSQLPKDRFSAERLKGVDSTLKIQPAKLEDSAVYLCASSSTSGRAGNEQFFGPGTRLTVL.

The rearrangement joins TRBV10-3 to TRBJ1-1, with 8 bases that match TRBD1. From germline, CDR1 is ENHRY and CDR2 SYGVKD. Trimming took 6 bases from V and 4 from J; bases not matched to a gene: 13. The CDR3 totals 16 residues. CDR3 in DNA: TGTGCCATCAGCGATGGGGGCAGGGGGCTGATCACTGAAGCTTTCTTT. Translating it yields CAISDGGRGLITEAFF.

The CDR3 DNA reads as TGTGCCATCTCTCGCGGCTCCGGGGGCTCCTACGAGCAGTACTTC. Translating it yields CAISRGSGGSYEQYF. The genes are TRBV10-3 and TRBJ2-7; a possible D gene is TRBD2 (6 bases). The CDR3 is made up of 15 amino acids. Germline V lookup: CDR1 ENHRY, CDR2 SYGVKD. V was trimmed by 8 bases and J by 0 bases, leaving 17 bases between them.

J is TRBJ2-1 and V is TRBV7-3; the D is unclear. The CDR3 spans 14 residues. V lost 4 bases, J lost 0 bases, and 7 bases lay in between. Germline CDR1 is SGHTA and CDR2 is FQGTGA. The CDR3 spells CASSSPGSYNEQFF. DNA of the CDR3: TGTGCCAGCAGCTCCCCGGGCTCCTACAATGAGCAGTTCTTC. The full variable domain, its missing parts supplied by reference TRBV7-3 and TRBJ2-1, is GAGVSQTPSNKVTEKGKYVELRCDPISGHTALYWYRQSLGQGPEFLIYFQGTGAADDSGLPNDRFFAVRPEGSVSTLKIQRTERGDSAVYLCASSSPGSYNEQFFGPGTRLTVL.

V gene TRBV3-1 (or the pseudogene TRBV3-2) combines with J gene TRBJ1-2; no definite D call. CDR1 is LGHDT and CDR2 is YNNKEL in the germline V gene (reference sequence). Trimming cost V 1 base and J 2 bases, with 11 bases left between them. The CDR3 sequence is 15 residues long. CDR3 coding DNA: TGTGCCAGCAGCCAAGGGCCCAGGCCAAACTATGGCTACACCTTC. Translating gives CASSQGPRPNYGYTF.

This clone was counted only a few times. This chain links TRBV6-6 with TRBJ2-6; 9 nucleotides line up with TRBD1. This CDR3 is built from 15 residues. Germline-derived CDR1 and CDR2 are MNHNY and SVGAGI (reference sequence). V lost 5 bases, J lost 4 bases, and 3 bases stayed unmatched. DNA of the CDR3: TGTGCCAGCAGTCAACAGGGGGCCGGGGCCAACGTCCTGACTTTC. Protein product: CASSQQGAGANVLTF.

This clone was seen a handful of times. The chain recombines TRBV10-2 with TRBJ2-2; D unresolved. Germline assignment: CDR1 WSHSY and CDR2 SAAADI. V lost 4 bases and J 0 bases, leaving 6 bases between the germline ends. The CDR3 runs to 14 residues. The CDR3 reads CASSVTPNTGELFF. In nucleotides, the CDR3 is TGCGCCAGCAGTGTTACACCGAACACCGGGGAGCTGTTTTTT.

Many counts were recorded for this clone. The V call is TRBV6-2 or TRBV6-3, the J call TRBJ2-1; D is uncertain. Looked up from germline, CDR1 is MNHEY and CDR2 is SVGEGT. The CDR3 extends over 11 amino acids. Trimming left V 5 bases short and J 7 bases short, with 6 bases between. The CDR3 protein is CASSPLNEQFF. The CDR3 DNA is TGTGCCAGCAGTCCCTTGAATGAGCAGTTCTTC.

This sequence joins TRBV27 and TRBJ1-2, with TRBD1 matching over 7 bases. The CDR3 consists of 12 residues. The V segment lost 8 bases and the J segment 4 bases; nucleotides outside the gene matches: 4. Germline loops: CDR1 MNHEY, CDR2 SMNVEV (reference sequence). CDR3 in DNA: TGTGCCAGCCACAGGACAGGCTATGGCTACACCTTC. It is translated as CASHRTGYGYTF.

This chain uses TRBV20-1 with TRBJ1-1; possible D gene TRBD1, 6 bases. The ends were cut back, 6 bases at V and 8 bases at J, with 10 bases in the middle. The CDR3 is made up of 10 amino acids. Germline V gene sequence: CDR1 DFQATT, CDR2 SNEGSKA (reference sequence). Written as DNA, the CDR3 is TGCAGTGCCCGGACAGTAGAAGCTTTCTTT. It codes for CSARTVEAFF.

CDR3 residues: CASSLADTNTGELFF. The CDR3 DNA follows: TGTGCCAGCAGCTTAGCGGACACGAACACCGGGGAGCTGTTTTTT. The chain employs TRBV7-2 and TRBJ2-2; D might be TRBD1 (5 bases). The CDR3 loop spans 15 amino acids. Germline lookup yields CDR1 SGHTA and CDR2 FQGNSA. The V end lost 0 bases, the J end lost 0 bases, and 5 bases lay between the germline ends.

The V call is TRBV12-5, the J call TRBJ2-1, with a possible D match to TRBD2 (5 bases). Germline lookup yields CDR1 LGHNT and CDR2 FRNRAP. V was trimmed by 1 base and J by 15 bases, leaving 19 bases between them. CDR3 length: 14 amino acids. CDR3 nucleotides: TGTGCTAGTGGTTTGGGCCAACTAGGTAACGGGTTGTTCTTC. Translated: CASGLGQLGNGLFF.

To note about this clone: A read error may produce the germline difference seen at one junction end. V usage is TRBV6-5 and J usage is TRBJ2-7, with D possibly matching TRBD2 (5 bases). The CDR3 runs to 13 residues. Germline lookup yields CDR1 MNHEY and CDR2 SVGAGI. CDR3 protein: CATSRGSSYEQYF. For the CDR3, the DNA is TGTGCCACCAGTAGAGGGAGCTCCTACGAGCAGTACTTC.

The chain joins TRBV18 to TRBJ2-3, with 9 bases identical to TRBD1. V gave up 2 bases and J gave up 2 bases; unmatched junction bases: 11. CDR1 and CDR2 from the germline V gene are KGHSH and LQKENI. The CDR3 loop spans 18 amino acids. As DNA, the CDR3 is TGTGCCAGCTCACCAACGGGAAGGGACAGGGTAATCACAGATACGCAGTATTTT. Translated, it gives CASSPTGRDRVITDTQYF.

The gene calls are TRBV9 and TRBJ1-1; perhaps TRBD1 as D (5 bases). V shed 6 bases and J shed 2 bases, with 17 bases lying between them. CDR3 length: 15 residues. The V gene's germline CDR1 is SGDLS and CDR2 YYNGEE. CDR3 in DNA: TGTGCCAGCACGCCTCGGGGGATGGTTAACACTGAAGCTTTCTTT. This codes for CASTPRGMVNTEAFF.

The chain has TRBV6-5 and TRBJ2-2; tentative D call: TRBD2 (5 bases). The germline V gene has CDR1 MNHEY and CDR2 SVGAGI. Trimming pared 4 bases from V and 6 bases from J, leaving 12 bases between. This CDR3 comprises 14 residues. The CDR3 DNA reads as TGTGCCAGCAGTTTTACTAGATGGGCCGGGGAGCTGTTTTTT. Amino acids: CASSFTRWAGELFF.

The chain joins TRBV4-1 to TRBJ1-6; possible D gene TRBD1, 6 bases. Per the germline V gene, CDR1 is MGHRA and CDR2 is YSYEKL. This CDR3 region has 16 residues. V was pared by 2 bases and J by 9 bases, with 17 bases between. CDR3 in DNA: TGCGCCAGCAGCCAAACAACCGGGGGGGCAGGTTCACCCCTCCACTTT. Amino acids: CASSQTTGGAGSPLHF.

The chain couples TRBV5-5 to TRBJ2-1; 10 bases fit TRBD2. Trimming cost V 4 bases and J 9 bases; bases outside gene matches: 13. Germline CDR1 and CDR2: SGHKS and YYEKEE (reference sequence). The CDR3 spans 16 residues. CDR3 region: CASSRQSSGGVGEQFF. The CDR3 DNA is TGTGCCAGCAGCCGCCAGTCTAGCGGGGGAGTGGGTGAGCAGTTCTTC.

J is TRBJ2-7 and V is TRBV10-1; possible D gene TRBD1, 5 bases. V was pared by 4 bases and J by 7 bases, with 20 bases between. The CDR3 is 15 residues long. The germline V gene has CDR1 WNHNN and CDR2 SYGVQD (reference sequence). DNA of the CDR3: TGCGCCAGCAGTGCCATGCAGGGTCCGCCCGGAGAGCAGTACTTC. It codes for CASSAMQGPPGEQYF.

The rearrangement links TRBV12-3 or TRBV12-4 to TRBJ1-2, with 9 bases identical to TRBD1. This CDR3 has 13 amino acids. V shed 7 bases, J shed 8 bases, and the junction held 8 bases outside the gene matches. CDR3 nucleotide sequence: TGTGCCAGCAAAAGGACAGGGGTAGAAGGCTACACCTTC. The encoded protein is CASKRTGVEGYTF.

V usage is TRBV7-8 and J usage is TRBJ1-5, with 7 bases aligning to TRBD1. The junction had 5 bases not matched to a gene; V was cut back by 1 base and J by 5 bases. In germline, CDR1 is SGHVS, CDR2 FQNEAQ. The CDR3 totals 15 residues. CDR3 protein: CASSLGGGIYQPQHF. The DNA of the CDR3 is TGTGCCAGCAGCTTAGGAGGGGGCATCTATCAGCCCCAGCATTTT.

This chain uses TRBV7-8 with TRBJ1-6; 7 bases match TRBD1. The junction had 5 bases not matched to a gene; V was cut back by 6 bases and J by 6 bases. This CDR3 comprises 14 residues. Germline V gene lookup returns CDR1 SGHVS and CDR2 FQNEAQ. CDR3 region: CASRRGQVNSPLHF. The DNA of the CDR3 is TGTGCCAGCAGAAGAGGACAGGTTAATTCACCCCTCCACTTT.

The table lists this clone with a few counts. The chain links TRBV14 to TRBJ2-1; 8 positions match TRBD2. The CDR3 covers 13 residues. Germline V gene sequence: CDR1 SGHDN, CDR2 FVKESK. V was clipped by 6 bases and J by 15 bases; unmatched bases: 13. CDR3 protein: CASRPSGGQWPFF. The CDR3 coding sequence is TGTGCCAGCAGGCCGTCGGGGGGGCAATGGCCGTTCTTC. Full variable domain (rest looked up from reference TRBV14 and TRBJ2-1): EAGVTQFPSHSVIEKGQTVTLRCDPISGHDNLYWYRRVMGKEIKFLLHFVKESKQDESGMPNNRFLAERTGGTYSTLKVQPAELEDSGVYFCASRPSGGQWPFFGPGTRLTVL.

The chain joins TRBV19 to TRBJ1-1; perhaps TRBD1 as D (6 bases). Trimming removed 2 bases at V and 5 bases at J, with 15 bases between. CDR1 is LNHDA and CDR2 is SQIVND in the germline V gene (reference sequence). The length of the CDR3 is 15 residues. CDR3 loop: CASSIYQTGNTEAFF. CDR3 DNA: TGTGCCAGTAGTATATATCAGACAGGCAATACTGAAGCTTTCTTT.

This clone was seen once. The gene calls are TRBV30 and TRBJ1-4; no clear D. V was pared by 3 bases and J by 8 bases, with 7 bases between. Germline loops: CDR1 GTSNPN, CDR2 SVGIG (reference sequence). The CDR3 totals 11 residues. DNA for the CDR3: TGTGCCTGGAGAACGGGAGAAAAACTGTTTTTT. Translating gives CAWRTGEKLFF. The full variable domain, its missing parts supplied by reference TRBV30 and TRBJ1-4, is SQTIHQWPATLVQPVGSPLSLECTVEGTSNPNLYWYRQAAGRGLQLLFYSVGIGQISSEVPQNLSASRPQDRQFILSSKKLLLSDSGFYLCAWRTGEKLFFGSGTQLSVL.